This T cell receptor (beta chain) was retrieved from a study of CD8 T cells in Susac syndrome. Random hexamers primed reverse transcription of about 0.5 to 1 ug RNA. An immunoSEQ multiplex PCR generated amplified TCR beta CDR3 products spanning 54 Vbeta and 13 Jbeta. Each CDR3 protein is one row after TCRdb ran MiXCR on the immunoSEQ multiplex PCR reads. The table has over 200,000 distinct CDR3 sequences, around 93% seen once. This clonotype was seen more than once but under ten times. The target antigen is unknown. Findings and limits, study-wide: The TCR sequencing and HLA analysis in the study involved a relatively small number of individuals, as the study acknowledged.

Control patients had untreated stable or active relapsing-remitting multiple sclerosis by revised McDonald criteria. Negative isolation was used for CD8+ and CD4+ T cells, and FACS enrichment was applied to TEMRA cells. This CDR3 spans 14 amino acids. The germline gives CDR1 SGHRS, CDR2 YFSETQ. The V end lost 0 bases, the J end lost 3 bases, and 8 bases lay between the germline ends. The sequenced sample was CD4+ T cells from PBMCs. The chain uses TRBV5-1 and TRBJ2-3; a weak D match, TRBD1 (6 bases). The receptor's source is a human donor with multiple sclerosis. The CDR3 DNA follows: TGCGCCAGCAGCTTGGAGAGGGGGACAGATACGCAGTATTTT. Protein sequence: CASSLERGTDTQYF.